This entry lists 29 T cell receptor beta chains sequenced from one sample in a study of technical replicates of blood from several donors. Assay used: immunoSEQ multiplex PCR; TCRdb lists only in-frame clones, some missing. The sample includes just over 95,000 clones, over 85% of them seen just once. The specimen was T cells isolated from PBMCs. These receptors were collected from a human donor in good health.

V and J are TRBV7-2 and TRBJ1-3; 8 positions match TRBD1. The CDR3 runs 16 residues. The ends lost 1 base at V and 4 bases at J; junction bases unmatched: 6. CDR1 and CDR2 (germline): SGHTA, FQGNSA. The CDR3 DNA sequence: TGTGCCAGCAGCTTAGTTCCGCAGGGGGCAGGAAACACCATATATTTT. Protein sequence: CASSLVPQGAGNTIYF. Looking up the rest from reference TRBV7-2 and TRBJ1-3 gives the full variable domain: GAGVSQSPSNKVTEKGKDVELRCDPISGHTALYWYRQSLGQGLEFLIYFQGNSAPDKSGLPSDRFSAERTGGSVSTLTIQRTQQEDSAVYLCASSLVPQGAGNTIYFGEGSWLTVV.

This sequence joins TRBV11-3 and TRBJ2-7; possibly TRBD2 for D (6 bases). This CDR3 has 14 amino acids. CDR1 and CDR2 from the germline V gene are SGHNT and YENEEA. V was shortened by 1 base and J by 5 bases, with 12 bases between the two germline ends. CDR3 loop: CASSLGWRGNEQYF. The CDR3 DNA sequence: TGTGCCAGCAGCTTAGGTTGGAGGGGCAACGAGCAGTACTTC.

J is TRBJ1-3 and V is TRBV4-1; the match to TRBD1 covers 7 bases. Germline CDR1 MGHRA, CDR2 YSYEKL. The CDR3 has 14 amino acids. V lost 7 bases and J lost 3; bases outside the gene matches: 6. In DNA, the CDR3 is TGCGCCAGCACGGAGGGGGCAGGTGGAAACACCATATATTTT. Translation: CASTEGAGGNTIYF.

This sequence joins TRBV7-2 and TRBJ1-2, with 7 positions matching TRBD1. V shed 5 bases, J shed 4 bases, and the junction held 7 bases outside the gene matches. This CDR3 region has 14 residues. The germline gives CDR1 SGHTA, CDR2 FQGNSA. Here the CDR3 reads CASSPPGQPYGYTF. The DNA for the CDR3 is TGTGCCAGCAGCCCCCCGGGACAGCCCTATGGCTACACCTTC. Full variable domain (remainder filled in from reference TRBV7-2 and TRBJ1-2): GAGVSQSPSNKVTEKGKDVELRCDPISGHTALYWYRQSLGQGLEFLIYFQGNSAPDKSGLPSDRFSAERTGGSVSTLTIQRTQQEDSAVYLCASSPPGQPYGYTFGSGTRLTVV.

The chain uses TRBV5-1 and TRBJ2-7; 8 bases agree with TRBD1. Germline V lookup: CDR1 SGHRS, CDR2 YFSETQ. V shed 5 bases, J shed 5 bases, and the junction held 3 bases outside the gene matches. The CDR3 is 12 residues long. CDR3: CASSIQGDEQYF. In DNA form, the CDR3 reads TGCGCCAGCAGTATACAGGGGGACGAGCAGTACTTC.

This chain joins TRBV5-4 and TRBJ2-1; unclear D gene. Between the trimmed V and J ends, which lost 1 base and 1 base, there was a span of 12 bases. This CDR3 has 16 amino acids. Germline V gene data show CDR1 as SGHNT and CDR2 as YYREEE (reference sequence). The CDR3 nucleotides read TGTGCCAGCAGCTTGTACGGCGGTAGATCCTACAATGAGCAGTTCTTC. As protein: CASSLYGGRSYNEQFF.

The rearrangement links TRBV9 to TRBJ1-3; a possible D gene is TRBD1 (5 bases). The CDR3 totals 15 residues. Between the trimmed V and J ends, which lost 3 bases and 2 bases, there was a span of 12 bases. The germline V gene has CDR1 SGDLS and CDR2 YYNGEE. The CDR3 DNA is TGTGCCAGCAGCGCGACAGCTTATACTGGAAACACCATATATTTT. It encodes CASSATAYTGNTIYF.

The CDR3 coding sequence is TGTGCCAGCAGTGCTAGCGGGAGCAACACCGGGGAGCTGTTTTTT. Translated: CASSASGSNTGELFF. This chain joins TRBV27 and TRBJ2-2; 10 bases line up with TRBD2. V dropped 5 bases and J dropped 2; count of bases not matched to a gene: 2. The germline V gene has CDR1 MNHEY and CDR2 SMNVEV (reference sequence). The CDR3 covers 15 residues.

This chain uses TRBV7-2 with TRBJ2-5; D is unclear. The V end was cut by 5 bases, the J end by 2 bases, with 6 bases between. The CDR3 contains 12 residues. CDR1 SGHTA and CDR2 FQGNSA come from the germline V gene. The CDR3 sequence: CASSPTQETQYF. In DNA form, the CDR3 reads TGTGCCAGCAGCCCAACTCAAGAGACCCAGTACTTC.

DNA of the CDR3: TGTGCCAGCAGCCAAGGACGGGAAAATTCACCCCTCCACTTT. It is translated as CASSQGRENSPLHF. The chain couples TRBV14 to TRBJ1-6, with D unclear. V lost 1 base to trimming and J lost 7 bases, with 8 bases between them. The germline V gene encodes CDR1 SGHDN and CDR2 FVKESK. The CDR3 covers 14 residues.

The chain carries TRBV11-3 and TRBJ2-5; D perhaps matches TRBD1 (5 bases). Germline V gene lookup returns CDR1 SGHNT and CDR2 YENEEA. The CDR3 covers 15 residues. V dropped 1 base and J dropped 0 bases, with 9 bases sitting between them. The CDR3 coding sequence is TGTGCCAGCAGCTTAGGGGGCAGAGACCAAGAGACCCAGTACTTC. This gives the protein CASSLGGRDQETQYF.

The chain uses TRBV19 and TRBJ2-7, with TRBD2 identical over 11 bases. The junction had 13 bases not matched to a gene; V was cut back by 5 bases and J by 7 bases. This CDR3 has 16 amino acids. Germline CDR1 and CDR2: LNHDA and SQIVND (reference sequence). The CDR3 nucleotides read TGTGCCAGTAGTTCGCTAGCGGGAGGTGGGTACGGAGAGCAGTACTTC. This encodes CASSSLAGGGYGEQYF.

This rearrangement joins TRBV18 to TRBJ1-3, with D possibly matching TRBD1 (5 bases). Germline CDR1 is KGHSH and CDR2 is LQKENI. The germline V and J ends were trimmed by 1 base and 2 bases, with 9 bases remaining between them. The CDR3 covers 15 residues. The CDR3 reads CASSPLEQAGNTIYF. The CDR3 nucleotides are TGTGCCAGCTCACCACTCGAACAGGCTGGAAACACCATATATTTT. Variable domain in full (rest from reference TRBV18 and TRBJ1-3): NAGVMQNPRHLVRRRGQEARLRCSPMKGHSHVYWYRQLPEEGLKFMVYLQKENIIDESGMPKERFSAEFPKEGPSILRIQQVVRGDSAAYFCASSPLEQAGNTIYFGEGSWLTVV.

This rearrangement joins TRBV7-9 to TRBJ2-3; D perhaps matches TRBD2 (6 bases). Germline V gene data show CDR1 as SEHNR and CDR2 as FQNEAQ (reference sequence). The CDR3 has 15 amino acids. V lost 4 bases to trimming and J lost 1 base, with 12 bases between them. CDR3 sequence reads: CASSSRGGGTDTQYF. Written as DNA, the CDR3 is TGTGCCAGCAGCTCGAGGGGCGGGGGCACAGATACGCAGTATTTT.

The chain joins TRBV9 to TRBJ2-3, with D tentatively TRBD2 (6 bases). Trimming removed 0 bases from V and 3 bases from J, with 17 bases in between. This CDR3 contains 17 residues. Germline loops: CDR1 SGDLS, CDR2 YYNGEE. The CDR3: CASSVADGRGLTDTQYF. In DNA, the CDR3 is TGTGCCAGCAGCGTAGCGGACGGGAGAGGTTTGACAGATACGCAGTATTTT.

V usage is TRBV28 and J usage is TRBJ2-4; TRBD2 might be the D (7 bases). CDR1 and CDR2 from the germline V gene are MDHEN and SYDVKM. The CDR3 runs to 13 residues. The V end was cut by 5 bases, the J end by 5 bases, with 10 bases between. CDR3 region: CASSGGGQNIQYF. The CDR3 bases are TGTGCCAGCAGTGGGGGGGGCCAAAACATTCAGTACTTC.

This clone is a singleton in its sample. The V and J genes are TRBV11-2 and TRBJ2-2; perhaps TRBD1 as D (6 bases). The CDR3 totals 15 residues. V gave up 5 bases and J gave up 4 bases, with 14 bases separating them. The germline V gene has CDR1 SGHAT and CDR2 FQNNGV. CDR3 loop: CASSLGTSSTGELFF. The CDR3 DNA is TGTGCCAGCAGCCTTGGGACATCCAGCACCGGGGAGCTGTTTTTT.

This chain uses TRBV28 with TRBJ1-5; D is possibly TRBD1 (6 bases). This CDR3 contains 15 residues. Germline loops: CDR1 MDHEN, CDR2 SYDVKM. The V end lost 3 bases, the J end lost 4 bases, and 13 bases lay between the germline ends. CDR3 DNA: TGTGCCAGCAGTTTGCCACAGGGCCCTAATCAGCCCCAGCATTTT. Translation gives CASSLPQGPNQPQHF.

The rearrangement uses TRBV5-1 and TRBJ2-5, with 8 nucleotides matching TRBD1. CDR3 size: 13 residues. The V gene end was trimmed by 5 bases and the J gene end by 4 bases; junction bases not matched to a gene: 4. Germline V gene sequence: CDR1 SGHRS, CDR2 YFSETQ. CDR3 residues: CASRYDRGETQYF. CDR3 DNA sequence: TGCGCCAGCAGATACGACAGGGGAGAGACCCAGTACTTC.

The chain carries TRBV5-6 and TRBJ2-7; 8 bases map to TRBD2. The V gene's germline CDR1 is SGHDT and CDR2 YYEEEE. V trimming: 6 bases; J trimming: 1 base; junction bases outside the gene matches: 6. The CDR3 runs 14 residues. The CDR3 here is CASTSSGSSYEQYF. The CDR3 DNA follows: TGTGCCAGCACCTCCAGCGGGAGTTCCTACGAGCAGTACTTC.

This chain uses TRBV29-1 with TRBJ2-1; 9 bases agree with TRBD1. The length of the CDR3 is 15 residues. Trimming removed 4 bases from V and 8 bases from J; junction bases left unmatched: 12. Germline CDR1 is SQVTM and CDR2 is ANQGSEA. DNA of the CDR3: TGCAGCGTTGTTTGGGACAGGGAGACTGAACATGAGCAGTTCTTC. It translates to CSVVWDRETEHEQFF.

This clone was seen only once. The chain recombines TRBV5-4 with TRBJ2-2; D unresolved. CDR1 and CDR2 (germline): SGHNT, YYREEE (reference sequence). This CDR3 has 13 amino acids. Deletions cut 5 bases from V and 7 bases from J, with 12 bases between. The CDR3 nucleotides read TGTGCCAGCAGTAATTCCGCGTTCGGGGAGCTGTTTTTT. It yields the protein CASSNSAFGELFF.

This sequence joins TRBV5-1 and TRBJ2-3; possible D gene TRBD2, 5 bases. V shed 2 bases and J shed 0 bases, with 10 bases lying between them. This CDR3 region has 15 residues. CDR1 SGHRS and CDR2 YFSETQ come from the germline V gene. For the CDR3, the DNA is TGCGCCAGCAGCTTCGGACTGCCTAGCACAGATACGCAGTATTTT. Protein sequence: CASSFGLPSTDTQYF.

The chain combines TRBV27 with TRBJ1-2; tentatively, D is TRBD1 (6 bases). Between the trimmed V and J ends, which lost 3 bases and 5 bases, there was a span of 13 bases. CDR1 and CDR2 (germline): MNHEY, SMNVEV (reference sequence). The CDR3 consists of 14 residues. The DNA of the CDR3 is TGTGCCAGCAGTTTGGACAGTATGGGGTATGGCTACACCTTC. It codes for CASSLDSMGYGYTF.

The genes are TRBV28 and TRBJ1-2; D is ambiguous. V shed 3 bases and J shed 4 bases, with 18 bases lying between them. Germline V lookup: CDR1 MDHEN, CDR2 SYDVKM. The CDR3 is 16 residues long. CDR3 coding DNA: TGTGCCAGCAGTTTTCAATATCGGGGTTTCTCCTATGGCTACACCTTC. Amino acid sequence: CASSFQYRGFSYGYTF.

The chain combines TRBV27 with TRBJ2-7, with TRBD2 matching over 13 bases. Per germline, CDR1 MNHEY and CDR2 SMNVEV (reference sequence). The ends lost 3 bases at V and 0 bases at J; junction bases unmatched: 11. The CDR3 consists of 19 residues. The CDR3 DNA reads TGTGCCAGCAGTTTTCTCCAGACGGGACTAGCGGGAACCTCCTACGAGCAGTACTTC. The encoded protein is CASSFLQTGLAGTSYEQYF.

This clone is a singleton in its sample. The chain couples TRBV6-5 to TRBJ1-2; the D is unclear. CDR3 length: 12 amino acids. Germline assignment: CDR1 MNHEY and CDR2 SVGAGI. V lost 6 bases, J lost 5 bases, and 10 bases lay in between. CDR3 sequence reads: CASSLRGYGYTF. For the CDR3, the DNA is TGTGCCAGCAGCCTAAGAGGGTATGGCTACACCTTC.

The chain employs TRBV4-1 and TRBJ2-7, with 11 positions matching TRBD2. The CDR3 length is 15 residues. Germline CDR1 is MGHRA and CDR2 is YSYEKL. With 4 bases clipped from V and 3 bases from J, the junction kept 5 bases outside the gene matches. CDR3 region: CASSRGLAELYEQYF. CDR3 nucleotides: TGCGCCAGCAGCCGGGGACTAGCGGAACTCTACGAGCAGTACTTC.

This rearrangement joins TRBV19 to TRBJ2-1; 10 bases fit TRBD2. The CDR3 has 13 amino acids. In germline, CDR1 is LNHDA, CDR2 SQIVND (reference sequence). The J segment lost 7 bases and the V segment lost 4 bases, leaving 1 base of the junction unmatched. The DNA for the CDR3 is TGTGCCAGTAGTACTAGCGGGGGTAATGAGCAGTTCTTC. Protein product: CASSTSGGNEQFF. The complete variable domain, with remaining parts taken from reference TRBV19 and TRBJ2-1, reads DGGITQSPKYLFRKEGQNVTLSCEQNLNHDAMYWYRQDPGQGLRLIYYSQIVNDFQKGDIAEGYSVSREKKESFPLTVTSAQKNPTAFYLCASSTSGGNEQFFGPGTRLTVL.